The T cell receptor beta chain described here comes from a study of T cells in Graves' hyperthyroidism and ophthalmopathy. The study, taken as a whole, reports: A 13 V-J model separated ophthalmopathy from stable hyperthyroidism.

The length of the CDR3 is 16 residues. V was shortened by 5 bases and J by 4 bases, with 18 bases between the two germline ends. Germline V gene data show CDR1 as MDHEN and CDR2 as SYDVKM. This clonotype was seen ten or more times. What it binds is not known. The hyperthyroidism patients had all been newly diagnosed, and their disease duration was under 2 months. Their ages ranged from 18 to 65 years. The investigators amplified TCR beta CDR3 regions from RNA transcripts. The TCR CDR3 first-round RT-PCR relied on the HTBI primer set. TCRdb reprocessed the multiplex PCR reads via MiXCR and lists one record per CDR3 protein. The sample holds fewer than 850,000 distinct CDR3 sequences, 17% seen once.

The clonotype was recovered from a man in his fifties with Graves' hyperthyroidism. The sample taken for sequencing was blood. The rearrangement links TRBV28 to TRBJ2-1; TRBD2 might be the D (5 bases). CDR3 loop: CASSPGELDLYNEQFF. CDR3 DNA sequence: TGTGCCAGCAGTCCCGGTGAACTAGACCTTTACAATGAGCAGTTCTTC.